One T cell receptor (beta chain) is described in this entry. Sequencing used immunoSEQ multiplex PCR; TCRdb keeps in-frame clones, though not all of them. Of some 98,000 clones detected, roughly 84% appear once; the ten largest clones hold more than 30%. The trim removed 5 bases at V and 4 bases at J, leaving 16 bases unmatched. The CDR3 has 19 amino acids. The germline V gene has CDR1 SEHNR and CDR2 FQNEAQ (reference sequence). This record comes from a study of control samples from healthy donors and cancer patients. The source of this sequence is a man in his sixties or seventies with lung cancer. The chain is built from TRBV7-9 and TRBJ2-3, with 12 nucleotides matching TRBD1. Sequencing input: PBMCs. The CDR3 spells CASSRGTGGSLAGADTQYF. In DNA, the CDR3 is TGTGCCAGCAGCCGCGGGACAGGGGGCTCCCTAGCGGGGGCAGATACGCAGTATTTT.